This T cell receptor (beta chain) is from a study of T cells after yellow fever vaccination. The V end lost 2 bases, the J end lost 7 bases, and 12 bases lay between the germline ends. The CDR3 is 14 residues long. In germline, CDR1 is MNHNS, CDR2 SASEGT. TCRdb re-called the 5' RACE reads with MiXCR, one entry per CDR3 protein. The repertoire includes roughly 310,000 distinct CDR3 sequences, more than 8.5% of them detected once, and about a sixth sits in the top ten. The gene calls are TRBV6-1 and TRBJ1-3; D uncertain. This TCR was sampled from a man between 18 and 29 years old who received the YFV17D yellow fever vaccine. The specimen was PBMCs, collected on the day of the first yellow fever vaccination. The CDR3 is CASSERGQPNTIYF. The CDR3 nucleotides read TGTGCCAGCAGTGAAAGAGGGCAGCCGAACACCATATATTTT.